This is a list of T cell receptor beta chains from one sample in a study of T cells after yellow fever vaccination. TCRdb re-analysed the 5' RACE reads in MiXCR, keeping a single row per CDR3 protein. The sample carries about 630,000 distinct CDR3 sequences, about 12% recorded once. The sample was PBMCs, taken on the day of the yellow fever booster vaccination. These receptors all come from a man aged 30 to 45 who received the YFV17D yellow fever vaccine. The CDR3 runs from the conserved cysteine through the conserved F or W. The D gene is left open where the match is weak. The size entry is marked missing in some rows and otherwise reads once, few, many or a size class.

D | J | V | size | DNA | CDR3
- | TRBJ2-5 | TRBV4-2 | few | TGTGCCAGCAGCCAAGATCCCGCTTCCGAGACCCAGTACTTC | CASSQDPASETQYF
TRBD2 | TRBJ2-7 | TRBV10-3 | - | TGTGCCACCCGGAGTGAGTCGGGGGGATACGAGCAGTACTTC | CATRSESGGYEQYF
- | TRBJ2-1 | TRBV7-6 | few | TGTGCCAGCAGCTTAGATCTGGGGGGAGCAGGTTACAATGAGCAGTTCTTC | CASSLDLGGAGYNEQFF
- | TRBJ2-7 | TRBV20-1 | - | TGCAGTGCTAGAAACAGCTACGAGCAGTACTTC | CSARNSYEQYF
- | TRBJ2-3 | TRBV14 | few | TGTGCCAGCAGCCAAGATTATCGTCGGGATACGCAGTATTTT | CASSQDYRRDTQYF
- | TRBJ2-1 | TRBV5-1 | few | TGCGCCAGCAAGCTTGGGACTGGGGTCAATGAGCAGTTCTTC | CASKLGTGVNEQFF
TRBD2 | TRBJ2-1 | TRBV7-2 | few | TGTGCCAGCAGCCTAGCGGGAGTTGAGGTGGGTGAGCAGTTCTTC | CASSLAGVEVGEQFF
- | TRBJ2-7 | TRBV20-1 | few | TGCTCCCGTCTGGGACCTGGCGACGAGCAGTACTTC | CSRLGPGDEQYF
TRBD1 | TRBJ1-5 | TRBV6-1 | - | TGTGCCATTACCGACAGGGAAAATCAGCCCCAGCATTTT | CAITDRENQPQHF
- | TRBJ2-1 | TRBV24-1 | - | TGTGCCACCAGTGACGTCCGATACAATGAGCAGTTCTTC | CATSDVRYNEQFF
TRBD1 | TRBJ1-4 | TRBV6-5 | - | TGTGCCAGCAGTTACTCAGAGACAGGGGGATTAAGGGAAAAACTGTTTTTT | CASSYSETGGLREKLFF
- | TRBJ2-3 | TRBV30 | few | TGTGCCTGGAGAAGGACAGCTAGCACAGATACGCAGTATTTT | CAWRRTASTDTQYF
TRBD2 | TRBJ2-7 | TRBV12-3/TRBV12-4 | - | TGTGCCAGCAGTTTAATGGGGACTAGCGGGGAGGGGTTCTCCTACGAGCAGTACTTC | CASSLMGTSGEGFSYEQYF
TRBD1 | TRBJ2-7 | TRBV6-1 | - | TGTGCCAGCAGCACTAGGGACAGGGGGCTATACGAGCAGTACTTC | CASSTRDRGLYEQYF
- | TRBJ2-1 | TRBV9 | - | TGTGCCAGCAGCGCCTGGGGAGGTGAATACAATGAGCAGTTCTTC | CASSAWGGEYNEQFF
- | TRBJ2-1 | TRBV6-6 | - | TGTGCCAGCAGTTACTCTGAGGGGTATGAGCAGTTCTTC | CASSYSEGYEQFF
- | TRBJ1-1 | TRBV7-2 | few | TGTGCCAGCAGCTCCCATGGATCCCTTGTGGGCGCTGAAGCTTTCTTT | CASSSHGSLVGAEAFF
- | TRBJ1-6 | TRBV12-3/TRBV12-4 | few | TGTGCCAGCACCCAGCGACTTACTAGAAATAATTCACCCCTCCACTTT | CASTQRLTRNNSPLHF
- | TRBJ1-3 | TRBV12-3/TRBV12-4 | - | TGTGCCAGCAGTTCCCTCGTCTCTGGAAACACCATATATTTT | CASSSLVSGNTIYF
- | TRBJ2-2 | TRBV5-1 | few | TGCGCCAGCAGCCCGGACGGGGCGACCGGGGAGCTGTTTTTT | CASSPDGATGELFF
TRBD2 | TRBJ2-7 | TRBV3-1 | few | TGTGCCAGCAGAGCCAAGGGGAGGGTTGACGAGCAGTACTTC | CASRAKGRVDEQYF
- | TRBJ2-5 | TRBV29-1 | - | TGCAGCGTTGGGGCCCCGGCAGGGCGAGAGACCCAGTACTTC | CSVGAPAGRETQYF
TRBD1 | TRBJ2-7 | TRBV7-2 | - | TGTGCCAGCAGCTCGGCTACCGGGACAGTCTCCTACGAGCAGTACTTC | CASSSATGTVSYEQYF
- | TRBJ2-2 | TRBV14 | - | TGTGCCAGCAGCCACTGGAACACCGGGGAGCTGTTTTTT | CASSHWNTGELFF
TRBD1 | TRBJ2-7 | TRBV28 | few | TGTGCCAGCAGAAAGGGACAGTTGTACGAGCAGTACTTC | CASRKGQLYEQYF
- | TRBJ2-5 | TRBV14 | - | TGTGCCAGCAGCCAAGGGTCCCGGGACCGAAGAGAGACCCAGTACTTC | CASSQGSRDRRETQYF
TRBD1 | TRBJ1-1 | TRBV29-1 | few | TGCAGCGTTGCCTCAAACAGGGGGTATACTGAAGCTTTCTTT | CSVASNRGYTEAFF
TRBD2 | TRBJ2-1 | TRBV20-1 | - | TGCAGTGCTAGAGGGCCGGGGACTAGCGGGAGGGGGGAGCAGTTCTTC | CSARGPGTSGRGEQFF
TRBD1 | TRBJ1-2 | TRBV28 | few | TGTGCCAGCACCCTGGGACAGATCTATGGCTACACCTTC | CASTLGQIYGYTF
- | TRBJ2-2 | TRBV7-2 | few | TGTGCCAGCAGCTCCCAGGTGCAAGTCGGGGAGCTGTTTTTT | CASSSQVQVGELFF
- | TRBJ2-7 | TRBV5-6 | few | TGTGCCAGCAGCTTAGGCCGGTTAACCTACGAGCAGTACTTC | CASSLGRLTYEQYF
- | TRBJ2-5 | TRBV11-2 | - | TGTGCCAGCAGCTTCTCTCCACAGGGTGGGGGGGAGACCCAGTACTTC | CASSFSPQGGGETQYF
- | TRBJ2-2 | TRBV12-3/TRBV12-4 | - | TGTGCCAGCAGTTTCGGGGGGCTTAGCACCGGGGAGCTGTTTTTT | CASSFGGLSTGELFF
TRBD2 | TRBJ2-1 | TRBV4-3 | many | TGCGCCAGCAGCCATCCCAGAAGCGGGACTAGCGGGAGTCGGGATGAGCAGTTCTTC | CASSHPRSGTSGSRDEQFF
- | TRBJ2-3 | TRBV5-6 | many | TGTGCCAGCATCTTCAGGGCCCGGGGCACAGATACGCAGTATTTT | CASIFRARGTDTQYF
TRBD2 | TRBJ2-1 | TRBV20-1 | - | TGCAGTGCAACAGGGACTAGCAGATACAATGAGCAGTTCTTC | CSATGTSRYNEQFF
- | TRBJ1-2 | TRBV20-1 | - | TGCAGTGCTAGAGAGGGGGGAAAGTATGGCTACACCTTC | CSAREGGKYGYTF
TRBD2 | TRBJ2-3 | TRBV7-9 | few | TGTGCCAGCAGCTTAAGCGGGATACTCACAGATACGCAGTATTTT | CASSLSGILTDTQYF
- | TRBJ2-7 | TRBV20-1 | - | TGCAGTGCTCCGCCTGGAGGGTCAGGGGGCTACGAGCAGTACTTC | CSAPPGGSGGYEQYF
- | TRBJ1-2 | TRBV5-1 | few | TGCGCCAGCAGCTTGGAAGGCAGGGATGTCTTAGGTGGCTACACCTTC | CASSLEGRDVLGGYTF
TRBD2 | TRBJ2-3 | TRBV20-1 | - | TGCAGTGCTGGAGCGGGAGAGCTTCTTAGAGATACGCAGTATTTT | CSAGAGELLRDTQYF
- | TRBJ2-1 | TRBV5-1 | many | TGCGCCAGCAGCCAAAGCGAGAGATACAATGAGCAGTTCTTC | CASSQSERYNEQFF
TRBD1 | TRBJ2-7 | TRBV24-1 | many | TGTGCCACCGGAGACAGGGAAGGCGAGCAGTACTTC | CATGDREGEQYF
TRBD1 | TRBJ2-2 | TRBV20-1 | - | TGCAGTGCTGAGCGCCCGACAGGGGCGGCCGGGGAGCTGTTTTTT | CSAERPTGAAGELFF
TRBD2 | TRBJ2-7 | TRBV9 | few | TGTGCCAGCAGCGCGTTCGGGACTAGCGGCTACGAGCAGTACTTC | CASSAFGTSGYEQYF
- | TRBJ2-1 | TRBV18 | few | TGTGCCAGCTCACCAGGGGAGCCCAACAATGAGCAGTTCTTC | CASSPGEPNNEQFF